Listed here are 2 T cell receptor beta chains from one sample, sequenced in a study of blood T cells in healthy people across ages. Primed by a sample-barcoded 5' primer and a J-beta primer mix, a second PCR proceeded for 7 to 11 cycles. TCRdb fed the 5' RACE reads into MiXCR, producing one record per CDR3 protein. The sample contains roughly 900,000 distinct CDR3 sequences, under 50% of which appear only once. Sequenced material: blood. All receptors come from a man aged 25 to 40 in good health.

The chain is built from TRBV20-1 and TRBJ1-6; a weak D match, TRBD1 (6 bases). V was pared by 5 bases and J by 9 bases, with 11 bases between. Germline CDR1 reads DFQATT; CDR2 reads SNEGSKA (reference sequence). The CDR3 sequence is 12 residues long. This CDR3 reads CSADTGPSPLHF. CDR3 nucleotide sequence: TGCAGTGCTGATACAGGGCCTTCACCCCTCCACTTT.

The sample holds one count of this clonotype. The rearrangement joins TRBV20-1 to TRBJ2-5; 12 bases align to TRBD1. The J call is doubtful: the DNA matches TRBJ2-7 better. CDR3 length: 15 amino acids. Germline CDR1 reads DFQATT; CDR2 reads SNEGSKA (reference sequence). The CDR3 sequence: CSARGQGARSGEQYF. CDR3 nucleotide sequence: TGCAGTGCTAGGGGACAGGGGGCGCGGTCCGGCGAGCAGTACTTC.